This passage covers 15 T cell receptor beta chains from one sample sequenced in a study of siplizumab effects on memory and regulatory T cells (dated by TCRdb to the late 2010s). Library preparation used the immunoSEQ multiplex PCR assay. The immuneACCESS repertoire file appears here via TCRdb, limited to in-frame rearrangements. These files lack a portion of the clones; in checked studies, under half of the deficit traces to unresolved V genes, and the cause of the others is not known. This sample is represented by 3,000 or so clones; 50% to 65% of them were singletons. The top ten constitute 40% to 55% of the sample. Mixed lymphocyte reaction cells were cocultured at 37°C for 5 to 6 days. These receptors are not linked to any known antigen. Sequenced input: CFSE-low (dividing) CD8+ T cells sorted from an allogeneic mixed lymphocyte reaction. The source is a human donor in good health; the cells came from an allogeneic mixed lymphocyte reaction. Some clones in this sample may be carry-over from other donors' samples.

The rearrangement joins TRBV6-5 to TRBJ1-1; TRBD1 is a possible D gene (5 bases). Trimming removed 6 bases at V and 1 base at J, with 9 bases between. The CDR3 contains 13 residues. Germline-derived CDR1 and CDR2 are MNHEY and SVGAGI. CDR3 region: CASRVGENTEAFF. For the CDR3, the DNA is TGTGCCAGCAGGGTGGGGGAGAACACTGAAGCTTTCTTT.

V usage is TRBV7-9 and J usage is TRBJ2-7; 7 nucleotides agree with TRBD1. Trimming at V came to 5 bases and at J to 1 base, leaving 8 bases not matched to a gene. The CDR3 contains 15 residues. Germline V gene sequence: CDR1 SEHNR, CDR2 FQNEAQ (reference sequence). DNA of the CDR3: TGTGCCAGCAGCCCCGGGACAGCCTTTTCCTACGAGCAGTACTTC. This translates into CASSPGTAFSYEQYF. The full variable domain, completed using reference TRBV7-9 and TRBJ2-7, is DTGVSQNPRHKITKRGQNVTFRCDPISEHNRLYWYRQTLGQGPEFLTYFQNEAQLEKSRLLSDRFSAERPKGSFSTLEIQRTEQGDSAMYLCASSPGTAFSYEQYFGPGTRLTVT.

The chain couples TRBV25-1 to TRBJ2-7; TRBD1 matches at 8 bases. V gave up 3 bases and J gave up 3 bases; unmatched junction bases: 7. Germline CDR1 is MGHDK and CDR2 is SYGVNS. The CDR3 totals 15 residues. The CDR3 sequence: CASSDWQGANYEQYF. CDR3 nucleotide sequence: TGTGCCAGCAGTGACTGGCAGGGGGCTAACTACGAGCAGTACTTC.

The chain combines TRBV4-1 with TRBJ2-7; 9 nucleotides align to TRBD2. The V and J ends lost 1 base and 4 bases, in that order; junction bases with no gene match: 5. The CDR3 covers 15 residues. Germline values: CDR1 MGHRA, CDR2 YSYEKL. The CDR3 reads CASSQVASGEYEQYF. Here the CDR3 DNA reads TGCGCCAGCAGCCAAGTCGCTAGCGGGGAATACGAGCAGTACTTC.

For the CDR3, the DNA is TGTGCCAGCAGTTTATTAGGCGCGGAAGCCACAGATACGCAGTATTTT. This encodes CASSLLGAEATDTQYF. The chain couples TRBV27 to TRBJ2-3; D uncertain. Trimming took off 1 base at V and 2 bases at J, with 13 bases between the two ends. The CDR3 consists of 16 residues. Germline lookup yields CDR1 MNHEY and CDR2 SMNVEV (reference sequence).

This clone has only a few counts. The rearrangement joins TRBV5-1 to TRBJ2-7; D unresolved. Trimming removed 2 bases at V and 5 bases at J, with 11 bases between. The CDR3 has 13 amino acids. Germline V gene data show CDR1 as SGHRS and CDR2 as YFSETQ. The CDR3 DNA reads as TGCGCCAGCAGCTTTGTCTACCAGGACGAGCAGTACTTC. This sequence encodes CASSFVYQDEQYF. The full variable domain, with the rest looked up from reference TRBV5-1 and TRBJ2-7, is KAGVTQTPRYLIKTRGQQVTLSCSPISGHRSVSWYQQTPGQGLQFLFEYFSETQRNKGNFPGRFSGRQFSNSRSEMNVSTLELGDSALYLCASSFVYQDEQYFGPGTRLTVT.

This clone is judged large (0.1 to 1%). The gene calls are TRBV4-1 and TRBJ1-5, with D hard to call. V dropped 3 bases and J dropped 1 base, with 10 bases sitting between them. Per germline, CDR1 MGHRA and CDR2 YSYEKL. CDR3 length equals 15 residues. The CDR3 nucleotides are TGCGCCAGCAGCCAGTACACAAACAGCAATCAGCCCCAGCATTTT. Amino acid sequence: CASSQYTNSNQPQHF.

About this clone itself: One end of the junction is discordant with germline, which a read error may explain. This rearrangement joins TRBV28 to TRBJ1-3, with D hard to call. CDR1 and CDR2 (germline): MDHEN, SYDVKM. This CDR3 region has 12 residues. CDR3 region: CAISFPGNTIHF. Here the CDR3 DNA reads TGTGCCATCAGTTTTCCGGGAAACACCATACATTTT.

This chain uses TRBV5-1 with TRBJ2-1; D not certain. V lost 5 bases and J lost 4, with 10 bases in between. CDR3 length: 13 residues. Germline V gene sequence: CDR1 SGHRS, CDR2 YFSETQ. CDR3 sequence: CASRVETYNEQFF. The CDR3 nucleotides read TGCGCCAGCAGGGTGGAAACTTACAATGAGCAGTTCTTC.

The chain uses TRBV7-9 and TRBJ2-7; D remains unclear. Per the germline V gene, CDR1 is SEHNR and CDR2 is FQNEAQ (reference sequence). Trimming shortened V by 1 base and J by 2 bases, and 15 bases separated the two germline ends. This CDR3 has 16 amino acids. The CDR3 is CASSLEFGSNPYEQYF. The CDR3 DNA reads TGTGCCAGCAGCTTAGAGTTTGGGTCCAACCCCTACGAGCAGTACTTC.

J is TRBJ2-5 and V is TRBV5-1; D might be TRBD1 (5 bases). The CDR3 covers 14 residues. The germline CDR1 and CDR2 sequences are SGHRS and YFSETQ. V lost 1 base to trimming and J lost 5 bases, with 12 bases between them. The CDR3, as DNA: TGCGCCAGCAGCTTGAATAAGGGGTTTGAGACCCAGTACTTC. Amino acids: CASSLNKGFETQYF.

The chain couples TRBV6-7 to TRBJ1-3; 9 nucleotides align to TRBD1. TRBV6-7 is filed as an ORF, its function uncertain. The junction had 12 bases not matched to a gene; V was cut back by 5 bases and J by 4 bases. The CDR3 is 17 amino acids. Here the CDR3 DNA reads TGTGCCAGCAGTGATACTCTGACAGGGGGGGACGGAAACACCATATATTTT. It yields the protein CASSDTLTGGDGNTIYF.

This clone was seen only once. The genes are TRBV14 and TRBJ2-7; D not certain. The V and J ends lost 1 base and 7 bases respectively, with 20 bases between them. The CDR3 runs 16 residues. Germline CDR1 reads SGHDN; CDR2 reads FVKESK. This chain's CDR3 is CASSQAHHPGSGEQYF. The CDR3 DNA is TGTGCCAGCAGCCAAGCACATCACCCTGGGTCTGGAGAGCAGTACTTC.

The chain joins TRBV5-5 to TRBJ2-7; unclear D gene. CDR3 length equals 16 residues. V was pared by 0 bases and J by 7 bases, with 20 bases between. The germline V gene encodes CDR1 SGHKS and CDR2 YYEKEE (reference sequence). CDR3 coding DNA: TGTGCCAGCAGCTTGGCCGATGGCGGCTTACGATTAGAGCAGTACTTC. As protein: CASSLADGGLRLEQYF.

The rearrangement uses TRBV2 and TRBJ2-1; D perhaps matches TRBD2 (7 bases). Germline CDR1 and CDR2: SNHLY and FYNNEI. The CDR3 has 17 residues. V dropped 3 bases and J dropped 1 base, with 16 bases sitting between them. CDR3 sequence (DNA): TGTGCCAGCAGTGATCTCCTCGGGGGGCGATCCTACAATGAGCAGTTCTTC. This gives the protein CASSDLLGGRSYNEQFF.